This section outlines one T cell receptor beta chain sequence together with its context. Which antigen it targets is not known. Nothing much larger sits one base from this clone, and base qualities are not available. The source of the sample is a study of T cells after yellow fever vaccination (dated by TCRdb to about 2019). For the wider study: Libraries from fractions with low cell numbers were prepared with the SMART-Seq v4 Ultra Low Input RNA kit. To track T-cell clones before and after primary and booster YFV17D yellow fever vaccination, bulk TCR alpha and beta repertoires were sequenced longitudinally. Two healthy male donors, one aged 18 to 30 and one aged 30 to 40 years, made up the cohort. Blood was drawn at multiple timepoints before and after primary and secondary immunization, with bulk PBMC replicates and cell subsets isolated.

TCR cDNA was synthesized by 5'RACE template switching, which introduced a universal primer site and unique molecular identifiers. Priming for cDNA synthesis came from both the TCR alpha and TCR beta constant segments. Library amplification involved two PCR steps, and the second step added sample barcodes and sequencing adapters. Sequencing of libraries was done on Illumina HiSeq 2500 (2x100 bp) or NovaSeq (2x150 bp). From the authors' description of their analysis: Demultiplexing of reads and collapsing into UMI consensus sequences were performed with MIGEC, and V(D)J alignment was carried out with MiXCR. Vaccine-responding clonotypes were identified with edgeR using replicate PBMC samples, with FDR below 0.01 and a log2 fold change above 5 up to day 15 being required. Each bulk clonotype was labeled CD4 or CD8 based on which sequenced repertoire, CD4 or CD8, contained the clonotype at higher abundance. TCRdb redid the processing of the public reads, applying fastp at Q25 and MiXCR, and retained in-frame beta chains. Entries are consolidated by CDR3 protein sequence, retaining the most common genes and DNA. TCRdb's processing, not the authors', yielded these V and J calls. This sample has around 530,000 distinct CDR3 sequences in its table, and approximately 16% of those were observed once. Roughly 17% of the sample comes from the top ten.

What the study reported, not specific to this receptor: The study included only a couple of donors, which limits how far the findings can be generalized. A small fraction of clonotypes showed up in both the CD4 and CD8 compartments, probably as a result of convergent recombination. Computational filtering was needed because FACS-sorted repertoires could contain abundant contaminating clonotypes from the bulk population. Compared with the primary T-cell response, the secondary T-cell response was weaker but faster, peaking on day 5 rather than day 15. Most clones expanded after primary vaccination were re-detected after the booster (almost 97% of CD4 and approximately 88% of CD8), suggesting broad memory maintenance.

The treatment or condition label on this specimen signifies: live attenuated yellow fever vaccine strain. At each blood-draw timepoint, two biological replicates of bulk PBMCs were obtained. A standard Ficoll-Paque protocol was used to isolate PBMCs from peripheral blood. TriZol was used to extract RNA from bulk PBMCs, CD4 and CD8 fractions, and dextramer-positive and dextramer-negative fractions. This TCR was sampled from a young man who received the YFV17D yellow fever vaccine. This specimen consisted of PBMCs, obtained more than 4 days after the first yellow fever vaccination.

The nucleotides are TGTGCCAGCAGTTACCAGGGAAGTAATCAGCCCCAGCATTTT. It codes for CASSYQGSNQPQHF. The rearrangement joined TRBV6-5 to TRBJ1-5; the D region possibly corresponds to TRBD1 (5 bases align). The CDR3 holds 14 amino acids from the cysteine to the phenylalanine. This entry keeps only the CDR3 DNA: 42 bases, framed from base 1. CDR1 and CDR2, looked up from the germline V gene, are MNHEY and SVGAGI. V loses 2 bases of germline sequence and J loses 4 bases, and the interval between the two ends is 9 bases.